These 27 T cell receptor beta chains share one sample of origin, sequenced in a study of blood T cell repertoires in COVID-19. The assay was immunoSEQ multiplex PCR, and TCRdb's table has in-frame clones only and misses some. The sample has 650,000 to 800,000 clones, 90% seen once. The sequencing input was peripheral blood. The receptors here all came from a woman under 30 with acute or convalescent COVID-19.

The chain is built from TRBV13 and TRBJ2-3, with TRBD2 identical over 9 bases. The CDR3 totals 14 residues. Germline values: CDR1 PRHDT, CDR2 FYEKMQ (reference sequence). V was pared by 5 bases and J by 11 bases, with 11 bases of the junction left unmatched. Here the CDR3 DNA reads TGTGCCAGCAGCCTTGCTAGCGGGGAGGGGGGGCAGTATTTT. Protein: CASSLASGEGGQYF.

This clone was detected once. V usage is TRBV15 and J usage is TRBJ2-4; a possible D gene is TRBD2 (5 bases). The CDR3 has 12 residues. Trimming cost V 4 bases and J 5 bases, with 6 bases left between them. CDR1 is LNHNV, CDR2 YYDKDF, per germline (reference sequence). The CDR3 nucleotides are TGTGCCACCAGCAAAGCGGAAAACATTCAGTACTTC. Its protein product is CATSKAENIQYF.

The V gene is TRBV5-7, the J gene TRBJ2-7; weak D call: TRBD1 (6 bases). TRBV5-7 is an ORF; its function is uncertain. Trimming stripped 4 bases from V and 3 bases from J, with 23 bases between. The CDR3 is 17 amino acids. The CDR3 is CASSPPPQGPFVYEQYF. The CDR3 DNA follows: TGTGCCAGCAGCCCGCCCCCACAGGGTCCTTTTGTCTACGAGCAGTACTTC.

The CDR3 sequence: CASSASPGTGNSPLHF. The CDR3 DNA sequence: TGTGCCAGCAGCGCCTCCCCTGGGACAGGGAATTCACCCCTCCACTTT. The chain joins TRBV9 to TRBJ1-6; 9 positions match TRBD1. Germline trimming cut 3 bases from V and 7 bases from J; bases unmatched to any gene: 8. There are 16 residues in the CDR3. CDR1 is SGDLS and CDR2 is YYNGEE in the germline V gene.

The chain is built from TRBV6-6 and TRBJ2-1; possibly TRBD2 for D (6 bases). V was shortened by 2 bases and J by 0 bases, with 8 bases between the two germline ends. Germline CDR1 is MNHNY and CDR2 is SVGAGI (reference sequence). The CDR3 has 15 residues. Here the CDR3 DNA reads TGTGCCAGCAGTTACCGGGAGAGCTCCTACAATGAGCAGTTCTTC. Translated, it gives CASSYRESSYNEQFF.

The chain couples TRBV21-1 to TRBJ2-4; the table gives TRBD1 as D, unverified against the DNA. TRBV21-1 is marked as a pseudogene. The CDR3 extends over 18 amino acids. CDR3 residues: CASSKSRRDRKAKNIQYF. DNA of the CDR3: TGTGCCAGCAGCAAAAGCCGCCGGGACAGAAAAGCCAAAAACATTCAGTACTTC.

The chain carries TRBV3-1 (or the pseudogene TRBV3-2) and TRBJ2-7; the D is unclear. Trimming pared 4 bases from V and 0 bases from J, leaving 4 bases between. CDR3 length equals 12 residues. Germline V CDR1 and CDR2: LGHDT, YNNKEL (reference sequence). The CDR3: CASSLSSYEQYF. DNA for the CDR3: TGTGCCAGCAGCCTGAGCTCCTACGAGCAGTACTTC.

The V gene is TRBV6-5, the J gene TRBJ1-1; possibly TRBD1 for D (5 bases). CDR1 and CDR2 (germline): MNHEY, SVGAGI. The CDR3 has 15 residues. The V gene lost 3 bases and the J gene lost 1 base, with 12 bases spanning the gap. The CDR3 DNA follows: TGTGCCAGCAGTTATTCGACAGATCCGAACACTGAAGCTTTCTTT. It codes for CASSYSTDPNTEAFF.

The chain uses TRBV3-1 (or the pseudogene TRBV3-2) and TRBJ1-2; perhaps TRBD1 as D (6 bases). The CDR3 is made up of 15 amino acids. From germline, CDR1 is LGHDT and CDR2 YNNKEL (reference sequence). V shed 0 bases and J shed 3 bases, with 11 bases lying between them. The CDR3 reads CASSQDQGIDYGYTF. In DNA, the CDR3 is TGTGCCAGCAGCCAAGATCAGGGGATCGACTATGGCTACACCTTC.

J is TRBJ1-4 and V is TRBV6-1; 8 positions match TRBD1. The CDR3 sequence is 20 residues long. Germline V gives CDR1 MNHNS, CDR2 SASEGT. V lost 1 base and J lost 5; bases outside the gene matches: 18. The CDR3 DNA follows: TGTGCCAGCAGTGAAGAGGCCCCCGGTAGACAGCGGACAGGGAATGAAAAACTGTTTTTT. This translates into CASSEEAPGRQRTGNEKLFF.

This CDR3 reads CASSQEYSYNSPLHF. The CDR3, as DNA: TGTGCCAGCAGCCAAGAGTACTCCTATAATTCACCCCTCCACTTT. The chain employs TRBV11-2 and TRBJ1-6, with no clear D. Germline V gives CDR1 SGHAT, CDR2 FQNNGV. The CDR3 is 15 residues long. The V end lost 5 bases, the J end lost 0 bases, and 8 bases lay between the germline ends.

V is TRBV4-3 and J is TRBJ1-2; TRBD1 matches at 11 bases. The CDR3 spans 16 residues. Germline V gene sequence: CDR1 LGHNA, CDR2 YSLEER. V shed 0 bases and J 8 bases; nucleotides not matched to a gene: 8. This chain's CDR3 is CASSQDPGQGAGGYTF. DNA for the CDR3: TGCGCCAGCAGCCAAGATCCCGGACAGGGGGCAGGAGGCTACACCTTC.

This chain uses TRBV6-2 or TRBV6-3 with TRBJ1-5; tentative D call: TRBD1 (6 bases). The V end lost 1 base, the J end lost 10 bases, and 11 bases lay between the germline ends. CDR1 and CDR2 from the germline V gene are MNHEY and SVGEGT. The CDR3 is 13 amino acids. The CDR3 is CASSYWTAQPQHF. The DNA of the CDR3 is TGTGCCAGCAGTTACTGGACAGCACAACCCCAGCATTTT.

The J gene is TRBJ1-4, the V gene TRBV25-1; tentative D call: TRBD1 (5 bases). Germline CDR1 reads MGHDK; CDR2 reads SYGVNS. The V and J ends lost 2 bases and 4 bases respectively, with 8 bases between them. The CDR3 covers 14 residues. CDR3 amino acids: CASSEAGLNEKLFF. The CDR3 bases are TGTGCCAGCAGTGAAGCAGGGCTTAATGAAAAACTGTTTTTT. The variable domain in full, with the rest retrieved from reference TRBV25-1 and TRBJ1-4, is EADIYQTPRYLVIGTGKKITLECSQTMGHDKMYWYQQDPGMELHLIHYSYGVNSTEKGDLSSESTVSRIRTEHFPLTLESARPSHTSQYLCASSEAGLNEKLFFGSGTQLSVL.

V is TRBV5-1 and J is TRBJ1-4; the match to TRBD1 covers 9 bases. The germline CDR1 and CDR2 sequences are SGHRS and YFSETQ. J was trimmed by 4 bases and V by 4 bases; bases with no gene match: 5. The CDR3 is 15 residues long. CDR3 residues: CASSKDRGYNEKLFF. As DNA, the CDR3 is TGCGCCAGCAGCAAAGACAGGGGGTATAATGAAAAACTGTTTTTT. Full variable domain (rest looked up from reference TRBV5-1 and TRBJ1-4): KAGVTQTPRYLIKTRGQQVTLSCSPISGHRSVSWYQQTPGQGLQFLFEYFSETQRNKGNFPGRFSGRQFSNSRSEMNVSTLELGDSALYLCASSKDRGYNEKLFFGSGTQLSVL.

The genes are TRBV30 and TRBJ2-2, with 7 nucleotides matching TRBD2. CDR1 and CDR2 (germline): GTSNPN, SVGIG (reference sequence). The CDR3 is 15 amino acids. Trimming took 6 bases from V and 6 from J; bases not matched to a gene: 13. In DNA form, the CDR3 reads TGTGCCTGCCCATCTCCGGGAGGAGGACCCGGGGAGCTGTTTTTT. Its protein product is CACPSPGGGPGELFF. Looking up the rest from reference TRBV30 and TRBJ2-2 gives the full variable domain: SQTIHQWPATLVQPVGSPLSLECTVEGTSNPNLYWYRQAAGRGLQLLFYSVGIGQISSEVPQNLSASRPQDRQFILSSKKLLLSDSGFYLCACPSPGGGPGELFFGEGSRLTVL.

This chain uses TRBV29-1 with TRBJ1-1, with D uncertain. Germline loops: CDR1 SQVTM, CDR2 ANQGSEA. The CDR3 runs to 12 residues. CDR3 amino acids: CSSRSGNTEAFF. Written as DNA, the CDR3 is TGCAGTTCGAGGTCGGGGAACACTGAAGCTTTCTTT.

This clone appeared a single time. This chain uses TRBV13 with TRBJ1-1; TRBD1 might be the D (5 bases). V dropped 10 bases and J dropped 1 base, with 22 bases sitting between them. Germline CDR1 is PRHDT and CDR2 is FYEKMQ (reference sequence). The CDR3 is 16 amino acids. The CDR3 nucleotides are TGTGCCACTCACAAGAAGGGCGTTAGGGGGAACACTGAAGCTTTCTTT. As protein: CATHKKGVRGNTEAFF.

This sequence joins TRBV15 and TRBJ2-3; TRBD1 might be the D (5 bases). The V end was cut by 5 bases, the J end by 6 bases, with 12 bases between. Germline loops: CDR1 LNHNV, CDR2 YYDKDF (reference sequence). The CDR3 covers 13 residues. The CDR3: CATSSTGADTQYF. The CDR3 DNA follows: TGTGCCACCAGCTCCACAGGTGCCGATACGCAGTATTTT.

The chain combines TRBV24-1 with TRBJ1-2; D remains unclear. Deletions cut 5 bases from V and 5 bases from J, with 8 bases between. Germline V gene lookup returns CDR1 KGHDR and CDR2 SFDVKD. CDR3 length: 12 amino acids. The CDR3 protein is CATSGPGYGYTF. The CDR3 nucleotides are TGTGCCACCAGTGGGCCGGGGTATGGCTACACCTTC.

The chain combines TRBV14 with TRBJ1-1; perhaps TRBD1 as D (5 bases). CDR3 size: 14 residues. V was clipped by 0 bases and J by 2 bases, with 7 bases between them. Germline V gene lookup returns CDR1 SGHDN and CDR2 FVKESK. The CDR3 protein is CASSQETENTEAFF. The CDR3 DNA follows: TGTGCCAGCAGCCAAGAGACAGAAAACACTGAAGCTTTCTTT.

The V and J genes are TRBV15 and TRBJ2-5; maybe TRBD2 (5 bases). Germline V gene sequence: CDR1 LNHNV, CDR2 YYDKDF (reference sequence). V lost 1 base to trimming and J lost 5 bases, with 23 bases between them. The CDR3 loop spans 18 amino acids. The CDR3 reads CATSRGEYTFGSGETQYF. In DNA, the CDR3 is TGTGCCACCAGCAGAGGGGAGTACACGTTTGGGTCCGGGGAGACCCAGTACTTC.

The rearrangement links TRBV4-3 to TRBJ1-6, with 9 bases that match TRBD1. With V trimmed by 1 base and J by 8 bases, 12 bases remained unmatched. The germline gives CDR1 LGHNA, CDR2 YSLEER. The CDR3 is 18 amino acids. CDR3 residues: CASSQVEATTGGDSPLHF. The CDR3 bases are TGCGCCAGCAGCCAAGTGGAGGCCACCACAGGGGGCGATTCACCCCTCCACTTT.

CDR3 sequence (DNA): TGTGCCAGCAGCCTGGGCCATCCGAGCTCCTATAATTCACCCCTCCACTTT. Residues: CASSLGHPSSYNSPLHF. V usage is TRBV14 and J usage is TRBJ1-6; D uncertain. The V end lost 4 bases, the J end lost 0 bases, and 13 bases lay between the germline ends. This CDR3 has 17 residues. Germline-derived CDR1 and CDR2 are SGHDN and FVKESK.

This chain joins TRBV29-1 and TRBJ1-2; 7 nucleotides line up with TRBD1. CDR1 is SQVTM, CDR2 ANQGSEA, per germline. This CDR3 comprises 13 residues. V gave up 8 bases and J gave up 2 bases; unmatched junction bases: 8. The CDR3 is CSTSRGQNYGYTF. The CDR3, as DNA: TGCAGCACCTCTCGGGGACAGAACTATGGCTACACCTTC.

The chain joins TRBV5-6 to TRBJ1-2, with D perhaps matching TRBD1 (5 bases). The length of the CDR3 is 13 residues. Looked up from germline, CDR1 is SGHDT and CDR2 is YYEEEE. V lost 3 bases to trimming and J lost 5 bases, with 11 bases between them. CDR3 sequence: CASSWDGGYGYTF. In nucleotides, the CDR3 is TGTGCCAGCAGCTGGGACGGGGGTTATGGCTACACCTTC.

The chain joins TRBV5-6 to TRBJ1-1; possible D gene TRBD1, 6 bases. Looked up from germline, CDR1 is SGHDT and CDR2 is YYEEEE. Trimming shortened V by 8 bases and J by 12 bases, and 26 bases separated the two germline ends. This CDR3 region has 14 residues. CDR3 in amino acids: CASALDRSQTLTFF. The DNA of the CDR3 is TGTGCCAGTGCTTTAGACAGGAGCCAAACTTTAACTTTCTTT.